The rows below give T cell receptor beta chains drawn from one sample of a study of T-cell reconstitution after alpha-beta-depleted transplantation in children. MiXCR, run by TCRdb on the PCR reads, gives a single entry per CDR3 protein. The profile shows a few hundred thousand distinct CDR3 sequences, about a quarter of them singletons. Material: PBMCs, obtained before TCRalphabeta/CD19-depleted stem cell transplant. These receptors all stem from a boy less than two years old with Wiskott-Aldrich syndrome, due to receive a stem cell transplant. CDR3s include the opening cysteine and the closing phenylalanine or tryptophan. A D gene is named only where the DNA matches it firmly. Not every row has a clone size; where given, it reads once, few, many or a size class.

D gene,J gene,V gene,clone size,CDR3 protein,CDR3 DNA
.,TRBJ1-2,TRBV20-1,few,CSGPGPHYGYTF,TGCAGTGGACCGGGACCCCACTATGGCTACACCTTC
TRBD1,TRBJ1-2,TRBV6-1,.,CASRQDRGDGYGYTF,TGTGCCAGCAGGCAAGACAGGGGGGATGGCTATGGCTACACCTTC
TRBD1,TRBJ1-2,TRBV12-3/TRBV12-4,.,CASSPGTGSYGYTF,TGTGCCAGCAGCCCGGGGACAGGGTCCTATGGCTACACCTTC
TRBD2,TRBJ2-1,TRBV7-9,.,CASSLLDGRAAYNEQFF,TGTGCCAGCAGCTTGCTCGACGGGAGGGCCGCCTACAATGAGCAGTTCTTC
TRBD2,TRBJ2-5,TRBV4-1,.,CASSHGTSGVIETQYF,TGCGCCAGCAGCCACGGGACTAGTGGGGTTATAGAGACCCAGTACTTC
.,TRBJ2-3,TRBV20-1,few,CSARDLALPFFLADTQYF,TGCAGTGCTAGAGACCTAGCCCTCCCTTTCTTCTTAGCAGATACGCAGTATTTT
.,TRBJ2-7,TRBV6-5,few,CASSYSGGVSYEQYF,TGTGCCAGCAGTTACTCGGGCGGGGTATCCTACGAGCAGTACTTC
.,TRBJ2-7,TRBV5-1,.,CASSPGLAGSEQYF,TGCGCCAGCAGCCCGGGGTTGGCGGGGAGTGAGCAGTACTTC
.,TRBJ2-1,TRBV12-3/TRBV12-4,.,CASSFWQVNNEQFF,TGTGCCAGCAGTTTCTGGCAGGTTAACAATGAGCAGTTCTTC
TRBD1,TRBJ1-4,TRBV20-1,.,CSAEDRAVEKLFF,TGCAGTGCCGAAGACAGGGCGGTGGAAAAACTGTTTTTT
.,TRBJ1-3,TRBV5-1,few,CASSLEVGISGNTIYF,TGCGCCAGCAGCTTGGAGGTCGGTATTTCTGGAAACACCATATATTTT
TRBD1,TRBJ2-7,TRBV20-1,once,CSATPGQSYEQYF,TGCAGTGCTACGCCGGGACAGTCCTACGAGCAGTACTTC
.,TRBJ2-1,TRBV10-3,few,CAIRDSVEGSYNEQFF,TGTGCCATCAGAGACTCGGTGGAGGGCTCCTACAATGAGCAGTTCTTC
.,TRBJ2-1,TRBV7-6,.,CASSEEGLHEQFF,TGTGCCAGCAGCGAAGAGGGACTCCATGAGCAGTTCTTC
TRBD2,TRBJ2-3,TRBV7-2,once,CASSFSSGRGSADTQYF,TGTGCCAGCAGCTTTTCTAGCGGGCGAGGTTCGGCAGATACGCAGTATTTT
TRBD1,TRBJ1-5,TRBV24-1,.,CATSDPQGGGNQPQHF,TGTGCCACCAGTGACCCACAGGGGGGCGGCAATCAGCCCCAGCATTTT
TRBD1,TRBJ1-2,TRBV20-1,few,CSAISQTGAGYGYTF,TGCAGTGCTATCTCCCAAACAGGGGCTGGCTATGGCTACACCTTC
.,TRBJ1-2,TRBV7-2,few,CASSPESDPHYGYTF,TGTGCCAGCAGCCCGGAATCCGACCCACACTATGGCTACACCTTC
.,TRBJ2-7,TRBV7-8,.,CASSLVGLPSYEQYF,TGTGCCAGCAGCTTAGTTGGACTACCCAGCTACGAGCAGTACTTC
.,TRBJ2-1,TRBV10-3,.,CAISGLVEQFF,TGTGCCATCAGTGGCCTCGTTGAGCAGTTCTTC
.,TRBJ2-2,TRBV12-3/TRBV12-4,.,CASSSVGLRELFF,TGTGCCAGCAGTTCAGTTGGACTCCGGGAGCTGTTTTTT
TRBD1,TRBJ2-1,TRBV5-1,.,CASSLVGGHTGGEQFF,TGCGCCAGCAGCTTGGTGGGAGGACATACAGGGGGTGAGCAGTTCTTC
.,TRBJ2-1,TRBV7-6,.,CASSRGTILPSSYNEQFF,TGTGCCAGCAGCCGAGGGACGATTTTACCTAGCTCCTACAATGAGCAGTTCTTC
.,TRBJ2-7,TRBV28,.,CASSRPTGISYEQYF,TGTGCCAGCAGTCGCCCTACAGGGATATCCTACGAGCAGTACTTC
TRBD2,TRBJ2-1,TRBV5-1,.,CASSRGLTSGAYNEQFF,TGCGCCAGCAGCCGAGGGCTGACTAGCGGAGCTTACAATGAGCAGTTCTTC
TRBD1,TRBJ1-1,TRBV29-1,.,CSASNRGYGEAFF,TGCAGCGCGAGTAACAGGGGGTACGGAGAAGCTTTCTTT
TRBD1,TRBJ2-3,TRBV20-1,.,CSASRRRDRVTDTQYF,TGCAGTGCTAGCCGCCGGCGTGACAGGGTTACAGATACGCAGTATTTT
.,TRBJ1-6,TRBV27,.,CASSIRLLNSPLHF,TGTGCCAGCAGTATAAGACTTCTAAATTCACCCCTCCACTTT
.,TRBJ2-5,TRBV29-1,.,CSVERRGETQYF,TGCAGCGTTGAGCGCAGGGGAGAGACCCAGTACTTC
.,TRBJ1-5,TRBV3-1,.,CASSQDRTANQPQHF,TGTGCCAGCAGCCAAGATCGGACAGCAAATCAGCCCCAGCATTTT
.,TRBJ2-5,TRBV19,few,CASSIGRGGETQYF,TGTGCCAGTAGTATAGGCCGGGGCGGAGAGACCCAGTACTTC
.,TRBJ1-2,TRBV5-6,few,CASSLRPLGVYGYTF,TGTGCCAGCAGCTTGCGACCGTTAGGCGTCTATGGCTACACCTTC
TRBD2,TRBJ2-1,TRBV4-2,few,CASSQRGLAGVGNEQFF,TGTGCCAGCAGCCAACGGGGACTAGCGGGAGTCGGCAATGAGCAGTTCTTC
.,TRBJ1-3,TRBV5-1,.,CASSLSGIGGNTIYF,TGCGCCAGCAGCTTATCAGGGATAGGAGGTAACACCATATATTTT
TRBD2,TRBJ2-3,TRBV10-3,.,CAISGTSGKASTDTQYF,TGTGCCATCAGTGGTACTAGCGGGAAGGCTAGCACAGATACGCAGTATTTT
.,TRBJ2-1,TRBV20-1,.,CSAKDGVRSYNEQFF,TGCAGTGCAAAAGACGGCGTTAGGTCCTACAATGAGCAGTTCTTC
TRBD2,TRBJ2-2,TRBV10-2,few,CASGTSRLAGLTGELFF,TGCGCCAGCGGAACGTCCAGACTAGCGGGATTGACCGGGGAGCTGTTTTTT
.,TRBJ2-2,TRBV5-1,many,CASSSTNTGELFF,TGCGCCAGCAGCTCAACGAACACCGGGGAGCTGTTTTTT
TRBD2,TRBJ2-2,TRBV27,.,CASSRLALSTGELFF,TGTGCCAGCAGCCGACTAGCCCTTAGCACCGGGGAGCTGTTTTTT
TRBD2,TRBJ2-1,TRBV15,few,CATSRGFRAGGHNEQFF,TGTGCCACCAGCAGAGGGTTTCGAGCGGGAGGTCACAATGAGCAGTTCTTC
.,TRBJ2-7,TRBV28,.,CASSRQGKRLYEQYF,TGTGCCAGCAGCCGGCAAGGGAAAAGACTCTACGAGCAGTACTTC
.,TRBJ2-7,TRBV4-1,.,CASSQDGWRQYF,TGCGCCAGCAGCCAAGATGGGTGGAGGCAGTACTTC
TRBD2,TRBJ2-3,TRBV20-1,.,CSARDHSREAEDTQYF,TGCAGTGCTAGAGATCACTCGCGGGAGGCAGAAGATACGCAGTATTTT
.,TRBJ1-2,TRBV30,few,CAWGVRPGGYTF,TGTGCCTGGGGGGTCCGACCGGGAGGCTACACCTTC
.,TRBJ2-6,TRBV5-1,few,CASRVEAGANVLTF,TGCGCCAGCAGGGTAGAGGCTGGGGCCAACGTCCTGACTTTC
TRBD2,TRBJ2-1,TRBV7-8,.,CASSLRLAGGDYNEQFF,TGTGCCAGCAGCTTACGACTAGCGGGAGGGGACTACAATGAGCAGTTCTTC
.,TRBJ2-1,TRBV20-1,few,CSAERGSSYNEQFF,TGCAGTGCTGAAAGGGGGAGCTCCTACAATGAGCAGTTCTTC
TRBD1,TRBJ1-1,TRBV5-1,few,CASSLVQGGNTEAFF,TGCGCCAGCAGCTTGGTACAGGGGGGGAACACTGAAGCTTTCTTT
TRBD2,TRBJ2-7,TRBV5-6,.,CASSPTGLADLEQYF,TGTGCCAGCAGCCCGACCGGACTAGCGGATCTCGAGCAGTACTTC
.,TRBJ2-7,TRBV5-1,.,CASSLVEGFYEQYF,TGCGCCAGCAGCTTAGTAGAGGGCTTCTACGAGCAGTACTTC
.,TRBJ2-7,TRBV12-3/TRBV12-4,few,CASSSTGASSYEQYF,TGTGCCAGCAGCTCCACCGGGGCTAGCTCCTACGAGCAGTACTTC
.,TRBJ2-5,TRBV20-1,few,CSASDAASERSMQETQYF,TGCAGTGCTAGTGATGCGGCTAGCGAGCGATCCATGCAAGAGACCCAGTACTTC